The 5 T cell receptor beta chains presented below share a single source sample, sequenced in a study of cytomegalovirus exposure and HLA in healthy donors (dated by TCRdb to about 2017). Receptor libraries were prepared by the immunoSEQ multiplex PCR assay. The table was pulled from immuneACCESS by TCRdb, which kept in-frame rearrangements only. Such tables lose some clones; where checked, under half of the loss comes from unresolved V genes, and the rest has no known cause. The sample contains over 150,000 clones, about 90% of them found a single time. Of the sample, about 2.9% is held by the ten largest clones. The sequenced material came from PBMCs. These receptor sequences come from a woman aged 18-35 years in good health and CMV-seropositive.

The chain employs TRBV11-2 and TRBJ2-7, with D perhaps matching TRBD1 (5 bases). This CDR3 spans 15 amino acids. Trimming shortened V by 1 base and J by 0 bases, and 10 bases separated the two germline ends. The germline gives CDR1 SGHAT, CDR2 FQNNGV. The CDR3 spells CASSLVWGFSYEQYF. DNA for the CDR3: TGTGCCAGCAGCTTAGTCTGGGGCTTCTCCTACGAGCAGTACTTC.

The chain joins TRBV28 to TRBJ2-7; TRBD1 is a possible D gene (6 bases). Germline loops: CDR1 MDHEN, CDR2 SYDVKM. This CDR3 contains 16 residues. V gave up 6 bases and J gave up 2 bases, with 20 bases separating them. CDR3 sequence (DNA): TGTGCCAGCAGCCCACGCCGGGCCGGGACAACCTACGAGCAGTACTTC. Protein product: CASSPRRAGTTYEQYF.

The V gene is TRBV7-9, the J gene TRBJ1-3; D gene unclear. The CDR3 is 15 residues long. Trimming took off 4 bases at V and 0 bases at J, with 10 bases between the two ends. Per germline, CDR1 SEHNR and CDR2 FQNEAQ (reference sequence). The CDR3 loop is CASSSLQISGNTIYF. The CDR3 DNA is TGTGCCAGCAGCTCGCTCCAGATCTCTGGAAACACCATATATTTT.

The rearrangement joins TRBV5-6 to TRBJ1-4; 7 nucleotides agree with TRBD1. The CDR3 has 16 residues. Germline V gene lookup returns CDR1 SGHDT and CDR2 YYEEEE. With V trimmed by 4 bases and J by 8 bases, 14 bases remained unmatched. The CDR3 spells CASSQIRQGPREKLFF. The CDR3 DNA reads as TGTGCCAGCAGCCAAATCCGACAGGGCCCGAGGGAAAAACTGTTTTTT.

The sample holds a few counts of this clone. The chain joins TRBV30 to TRBJ2-7; TRBD1 is a possible D gene (5 bases). V was cut by 1 base and J by 2 bases, with 9 bases left in between. There are 13 residues in the CDR3. The germline V gene has CDR1 GTSNPN and CDR2 SVGIG (reference sequence). CDR3 sequence (DNA): TGTGCCTGGAGTGCGATGGGGCCCTACGAGCAGTACTTC. Encoded protein: CAWSAMGPYEQYF.